Presented here are 27 T cell receptor beta chains from one specimen sequenced in a study of T cells in Graves' hyperthyroidism and ophthalmopathy. Amplified TCR beta CDR3 regions came from RNA transcripts. HTBI primers were employed in a first-round RT-PCR of the TCR CDR3. TCRdb passed the multiplex PCR reads through MiXCR, listing each CDR3 protein once. The table lists some 500,000 distinct CDR3 sequences, more than 15% of them singletons, with 25% to 30% in the top ten. The sample consisted of blood. These receptors originate from a woman in her twenties or thirties with Graves' ophthalmopathy.

This clonotype was found many times. CDR3 in amino acids: CASTLLGGLYEQYF. DNA of the CDR3: TGTGCCAGCACCCTCCTGGGGGGTCTCTACGAGCAGTACTTC. The V call is TRBV28, the J call TRBJ2-7; the D gene is possibly TRBD2 (6 bases). Germline V gives CDR1 MDHEN, CDR2 SYDVKM. V dropped 7 bases and J dropped 3 bases, with 16 bases sitting between them. The CDR3 is made up of 14 amino acids.

This clonotype has just a few counts. The rearrangement uses TRBV6-2 or TRBV6-3 and TRBJ2-7; no reliable D call. The CDR3 spans 15 residues. Germline CDR1 reads MNHEY; CDR2 reads SVGEGT. The ends were cut back, 0 bases at V and 2 bases at J, with 11 bases in the middle. As DNA, the CDR3 is TGTGCCAGCAGTTACTCGGGCTTCAGGACCTACGAGCAGTACTTC. As protein: CASSYSGFRTYEQYF.

The chain recombines TRBV12-3 or TRBV12-4 with TRBJ2-2, with D perhaps matching TRBD1 (5 bases). The CDR3 contains 15 residues. V lost 6 bases and J 2 bases, leaving 13 bases between the germline ends. CDR3 region: CASSLGHDNTGELFF. The CDR3 bases are TGTGCCAGCAGCCTCGGACACGACAACACCGGGGAGCTGTTTTTT.

This clonotype was recorded many times. CDR3: CASRRGPETQYF. In DNA, the CDR3 is TGTGCCAGCAGGCGGGGGCCAGAGACCCAGTACTTC. The rearrangement links TRBV2 to TRBJ2-5, with D possibly TRBD2 on 7 matching bases. CDR3 length: 12 amino acids. Germline V lookup: CDR1 SNHLY, CDR2 FYNNEI. Trimming took 6 bases from V and 4 from J, leaving 9 bases between them.

V and J are TRBV6-1 and TRBJ1-5; D perhaps matches TRBD1 (6 bases). Germline V lookup: CDR1 MNHNS, CDR2 SASEGT. V gave up 6 bases and J gave up 2 bases, with 17 bases separating them. The CDR3 totals 16 residues. The CDR3, as DNA: TGTGCCAGCAGCCCCCTCGGGAGACAGGGCAATCAGCCCCAGCATTTT. Encoded protein: CASSPLGRQGNQPQHF.

V usage is TRBV12-3 or TRBV12-4 and J usage is TRBJ2-3; 12 nucleotides align to TRBD2. The V segment lost 2 bases and the J segment 4 bases; nucleotides outside the gene matches: 4. This CDR3 region has 16 residues. The CDR3 spells CASSLIPSGRADTQYF. In DNA, the CDR3 is TGTGCCAGCAGTTTAATTCCTAGCGGGAGGGCAGATACGCAGTATTTT.

The chain joins TRBV27 to TRBJ1-2; D is unclear. In germline, CDR1 is MNHEY, CDR2 SMNVEV (reference sequence). The V end lost 5 bases, the J end lost 4 bases, and 17 bases lay between the germline ends. CDR3 size: 15 residues. The CDR3 sequence: CASSLSGGGFYGYTF. The DNA of the CDR3 is TGTGCCAGCAGTCTGTCGGGTGGAGGTTTCTATGGCTACACCTTC.

This clonotype was detected a few times. The chain links TRBV10-3 to TRBJ2-1, with TRBD2 identical over 10 bases. This CDR3 spans 18 amino acids. After removal of 2 bases from V and 1 base from J, the junction contained 8 bases not matched to a gene. Germline CDR1 is ENHRY and CDR2 is SYGVKD. CDR3 residues: CAISEPSTTSGSYNEQFF. The CDR3 DNA sequence: TGTGCCATCAGTGAGCCTTCTACGACTAGCGGGTCCTACAATGAGCAGTTCTTC.

This clonotype was counted ten times or more. The CDR3 nucleotides read TGTGCCAGCAGTTCTGTTGGGACTAACTATGGCTACACCTTC. It yields the protein CASSSVGTNYGYTF. The chain recombines TRBV12-3 or TRBV12-4 with TRBJ1-2; unclear D gene. Trimming took 4 bases from V and 0 from J, leaving 9 bases between them. There are 14 residues in the CDR3.

This clonotype was counted ten times or more. The rearrangement uses TRBV9 and TRBJ2-2; TRBD2 matches 13 bases. CDR1 and CDR2 (germline): SGDLS, YYNGEE. This CDR3 has 20 residues. Trimming took 1 base from V and 0 from J; bases not matched to a gene: 9. The CDR3 spells CASSVHTGTSGTANTGELFF. CDR3 DNA sequence: TGTGCCAGCAGCGTACATACCGGGACTAGCGGGACCGCGAACACCGGGGAGCTGTTTTTT.

The sample holds many counts of this clonotype. The genes are TRBV2 and TRBJ2-7; TRBD2 matches at 10 bases. J was trimmed by 0 bases and V by 3 bases; bases with no gene match: 5. This CDR3 spans 16 amino acids. Germline CDR1 and CDR2: SNHLY and FYNNEI. CDR3: CASSDDSGGSSYEQYF. The CDR3 DNA reads as TGTGCCAGCAGTGACGATAGCGGGGGGAGCTCCTACGAGCAGTACTTC.

On this clonotype itself: This may be a read error, as it is one base from a much larger clone. V gene TRBV28 combines with J gene TRBJ2-7, with 9 bases aligning to TRBD1. Gene TRBJ2-1 matches the end of the DNA better, so the J call may be wrong. CDR3 length: 14 amino acids. The germline gives CDR1 MDHEN, CDR2 SYDVKM. Written as DNA, the CDR3 is TGTGCCAGCAGTTGCACCGGGACAGGGTACGAGCAGTTCTTC. This codes for CASSCTGTGYEQFF.

This clonotype was found many times. V is TRBV5-1 and J is TRBJ2-1; D perhaps matches TRBD2 (6 bases). In germline, CDR1 is SGHRS, CDR2 YFSETQ. The CDR3 is made up of 15 amino acids. V was trimmed by 6 bases and J by 0 bases, leaving 13 bases between them. CDR3 nucleotides: TGCGCCAGCAACCGCGGGACCGACTCCTACAATGAGCAGTTCTTC. Its protein is CASNRGTDSYNEQFF.

The rearrangement uses TRBV3-1 and TRBJ2-5; no reliable D call. The CDR3 extends over 15 amino acids. Trimming cost V 0 bases and J 6 bases, with 14 bases left between them. Per the germline V gene, CDR1 is LGHDT and CDR2 is YNNKEL (reference sequence). The CDR3 sequence: CASSQEVGSWKTQYF. CDR3 DNA: TGTGCCAGCAGCCAAGAGGTGGGATCCTGGAAGACCCAGTACTTC.

This clonotype appeared many times. The V and J genes are TRBV7-7 and TRBJ2-7; D might be TRBD2 (5 bases). From germline, CDR1 is SSHAT and CDR2 FNYEAQ (reference sequence). Between the trimmed V and J ends, which lost 2 bases and 5 bases, there was a span of 16 bases. The CDR3 is made up of 15 amino acids. CDR3 amino acids: CASSLSPSRDDEQYF. For the CDR3, the DNA is TGTGCCAGCAGCTTATCTCCGTCGAGGGATGACGAGCAGTACTTC.

This clonotype was seen a handful of times. This chain connects TRBV20-1 to TRBJ2-7; 8 bases line up with TRBD2. Germline values: CDR1 DFQATT, CDR2 SNEGSKA (reference sequence). Losses at the gene ends were 0 bases for V and 6 bases for J; bases not matched to a gene: 10. This CDR3 contains 15 residues. This chain's CDR3 is CSARDGTSGAVEQYF. The CDR3 nucleotides are TGCAGTGCTAGAGATGGAACTAGCGGAGCGGTCGAGCAGTACTTC.

There are a few counts of this clonotype. The J gene is TRBJ2-7, the V gene TRBV10-2; 8 positions match TRBD2. J was trimmed by 2 bases and V by 9 bases; bases with no gene match: 9. Germline CDR1 and CDR2: WSHSY and SAAADI. The CDR3 contains 14 residues. CDR3 nucleotides: TGCGCCAGTGGGGAATTAGCGGGAACCTACGAGCAGTACTTC. Protein sequence: CASGELAGTYEQYF.

This clonotype has only a few counts. No conserved phenylalanine or tryptophan ends this CDR3, so it is likely a read error. This chain connects TRBV18 to TRBJ2-7, with a possible D match to TRBD1 (5 bases). The ends were cut back, 3 bases at V and 3 bases at J, with 6 bases in the middle. Germline V gene data show CDR1 as KGHSH and CDR2 as LQKENI. The length of the CDR3 is 12 residues. The CDR3 DNA reads TGTGCCAGCTCACCGGGGCGCTACGAGCAGTACTAC. It codes for CASSPGRYEQYY.

This clonotype was observed many times. This sequence joins TRBV28 and TRBJ1-3; 8 nucleotides match TRBD1. The CDR3 has 18 amino acids. Germline V CDR1 and CDR2: MDHEN, SYDVKM. With 6 bases clipped from V and 4 bases from J, the junction kept 17 bases outside the gene matches. In DNA form, the CDR3 reads TGTGCCAGCAGACCATCGACCTCGGGACAGGCCGGAGGAAACACCATATATTTT. This gives the protein CASRPSTSGQAGGNTIYF.

Ten or more counts support this clonotype. The rearrangement joins TRBV7-9 to TRBJ2-1; 9 bases align to TRBD1. The CDR3 sequence is 15 residues long. Germline V gives CDR1 SEHNR, CDR2 FQNEAQ (reference sequence). With 4 bases clipped from V and 3 bases from J, the junction kept 4 bases outside the gene matches. Here the CDR3 DNA reads TGTGCCAGCAGCTATCCGGGACAGGGCTACAATGAGCAGTTCTTC. Translating gives CASSYPGQGYNEQFF.

Only one count was recorded for this clonotype. The chain uses TRBV6-5 and TRBJ2-6; no clear D. With 2 bases removed from V and 4 bases from J, the gap between germline ends came to 6 bases. Germline V gene sequence: CDR1 MNHEY, CDR2 SVGAGI. The CDR3 has 14 residues. The chain's CDR3 is CASSYLAGANVLTF. CDR3 coding DNA: TGTGCCAGCAGTTACCTGGCCGGGGCCAACGTCCTGACTTTC.

This clonotype was seen a few times. The CDR3 nucleotides read TGTGCCAGCAGTGTCGACTCCGTGAGCGAGCAGTACTTC. It codes for CASSVDSVSEQYF. The genes are TRBV6-1 and TRBJ2-7; D not resolved. Per germline, CDR1 MNHNS and CDR2 SASEGT. CDR3 length: 13 residues. Trimming left V 4 bases short and J 6 bases short, with 13 bases between.

V usage is TRBV20-1 and J usage is TRBJ2-1, with 8 positions matching TRBD1. Germline V lookup: CDR1 DFQATT, CDR2 SNEGSKA (reference sequence). The CDR3 contains 17 residues. J lost 3 bases, V lost 3 bases, and 13 bases had no gene match. The CDR3, as DNA: TGCAGTGCTAGGGGACTCAACCGGGACAGGTTCTACAATGAGCAGTTCTTC. It codes for CSARGLNRDRFYNEQFF.

The table lists this clonotype with a few counts. The chain is built from TRBV6-2 or TRBV6-3 and TRBJ2-5, with 8 nucleotides matching TRBD1. CDR3 size: 15 residues. CDR1 and CDR2 from the germline V gene are MNHEY and SVGEGT. Germline trimming cut 2 bases from V and 5 bases from J; bases unmatched to any gene: 7. The CDR3 region has the DNA TGTGCCAGCAGTTACCCGCCAGGGGGCGGGGAGACCCAGTACTTC. It codes for CASSYPPGGGETQYF.

This clonotype has a count of ten or more. The V gene is TRBV6-2 or TRBV6-3, the J gene TRBJ2-7, with TRBD1 matching 7 bases. Germline lookup yields CDR1 MNHEY and CDR2 SVGEGT. The CDR3 sequence is 12 residues long. Germline trimming cut 6 bases from V and 3 bases from J; bases unmatched to any gene: 2. The chain's CDR3 is CASSGQVYEQYF. CDR3 in DNA: TGTGCCAGCAGCGGACAGGTCTACGAGCAGTACTTC.

This clonotype was seen at least ten times. The chain uses TRBV27 and TRBJ1-1, with 8 positions matching TRBD1. The CDR3 has 17 amino acids. The ends lost 4 bases at V and 2 bases at J; junction bases unmatched: 12. The germline CDR1 and CDR2 sequences are MNHEY and SMNVEV (reference sequence). The CDR3 protein is CASSSLSIGQGNTEAFF. The DNA of the CDR3 is TGTGCCAGCAGTTCCCTATCGATTGGACAGGGAAACACTGAAGCTTTCTTT.

There are many counts of this clonotype. The genes are TRBV27 and TRBJ2-7; D uncertain. There are 14 residues in the CDR3. Germline V gene data show CDR1 as MNHEY and CDR2 as SMNVEV (reference sequence). The ends were cut back, 5 bases at V and 3 bases at J, with 14 bases in the middle. CDR3: CASSPYGPSYEQYF. The CDR3 DNA is TGTGCCAGCAGTCCGTATGGACCGAGCTACGAGCAGTACTTC.